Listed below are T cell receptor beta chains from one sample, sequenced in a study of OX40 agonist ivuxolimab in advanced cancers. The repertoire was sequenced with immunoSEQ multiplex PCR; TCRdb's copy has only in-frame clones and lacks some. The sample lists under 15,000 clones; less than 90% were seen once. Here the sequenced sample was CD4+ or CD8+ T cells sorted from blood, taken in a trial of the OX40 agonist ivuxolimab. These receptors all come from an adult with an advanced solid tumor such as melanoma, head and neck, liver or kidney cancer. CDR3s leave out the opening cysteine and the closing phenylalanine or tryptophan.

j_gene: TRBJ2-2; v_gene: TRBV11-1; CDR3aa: ASSHGGYTGELF
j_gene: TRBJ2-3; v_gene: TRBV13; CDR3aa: ASSSGTIIGTDTQY
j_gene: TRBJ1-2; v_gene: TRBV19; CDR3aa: ASSIDRGGEAT
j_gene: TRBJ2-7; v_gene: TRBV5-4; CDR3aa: ASSWGPGEASEQY
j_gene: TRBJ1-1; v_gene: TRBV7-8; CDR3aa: ASSINRGQTEAF
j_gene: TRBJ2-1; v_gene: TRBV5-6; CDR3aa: ASTASGGAAYNEQF
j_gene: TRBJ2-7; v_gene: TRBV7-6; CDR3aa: ASSPGTSGSGIWYEQY
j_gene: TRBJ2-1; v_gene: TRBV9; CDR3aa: ASSVKSGFNEQF
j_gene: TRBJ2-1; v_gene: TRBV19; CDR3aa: ASSIDHEGLIYNEQF
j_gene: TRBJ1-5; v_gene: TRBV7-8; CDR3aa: ASSLLPGGQSNQPQH
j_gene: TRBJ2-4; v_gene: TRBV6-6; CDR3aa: ASRDGHRGAKNIQY
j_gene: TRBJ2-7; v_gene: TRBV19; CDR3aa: ASSTGVSYEQY
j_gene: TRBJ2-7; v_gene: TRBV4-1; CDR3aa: ASSARYEQY
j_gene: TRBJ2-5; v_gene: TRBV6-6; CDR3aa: ASSYSSPYQETQY
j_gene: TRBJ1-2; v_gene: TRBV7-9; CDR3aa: ASSLSILGRDRNYGYT
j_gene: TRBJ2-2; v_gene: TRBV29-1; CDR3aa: SVGGGTGSPGELF
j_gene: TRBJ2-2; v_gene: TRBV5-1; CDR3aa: ASSLNLGELF
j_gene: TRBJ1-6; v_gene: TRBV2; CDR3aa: ASSEGTDFNSPLH
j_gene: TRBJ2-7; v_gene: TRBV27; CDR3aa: ASSLRVSYEQY
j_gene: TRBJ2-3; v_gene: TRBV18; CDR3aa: ASSPPERGGPDTQY
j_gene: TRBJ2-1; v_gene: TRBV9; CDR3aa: ASSVRGAEGNNEQF
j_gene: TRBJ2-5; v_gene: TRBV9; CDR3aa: ASSVVEGAETQY
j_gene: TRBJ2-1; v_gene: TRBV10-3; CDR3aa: AISEPSPYNEQF
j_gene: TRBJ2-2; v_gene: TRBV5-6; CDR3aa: ASSLGRGELF
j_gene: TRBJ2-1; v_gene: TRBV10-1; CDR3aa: ASSEGVSGEF
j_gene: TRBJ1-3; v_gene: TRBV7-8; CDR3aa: ASSFWSGESGNTIY
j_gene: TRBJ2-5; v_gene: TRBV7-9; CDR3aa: ASSLDRLSETQY
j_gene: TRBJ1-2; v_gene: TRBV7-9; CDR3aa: ASSLGQTLNYGYT
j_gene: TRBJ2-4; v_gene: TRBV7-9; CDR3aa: ASSLGPVAKNIQY
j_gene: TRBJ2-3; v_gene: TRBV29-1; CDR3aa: SVRGGATNTQY
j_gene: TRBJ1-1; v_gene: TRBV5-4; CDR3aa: ASSWGQGETEAF
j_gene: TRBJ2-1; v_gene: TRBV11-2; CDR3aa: ASLRLAGGDNEQF
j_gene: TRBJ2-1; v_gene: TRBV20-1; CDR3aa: SGREGSEQF
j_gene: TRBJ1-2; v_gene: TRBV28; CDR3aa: ASSWTGEDYGYT
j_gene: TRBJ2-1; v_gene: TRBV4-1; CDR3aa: ASSQASTANEQF
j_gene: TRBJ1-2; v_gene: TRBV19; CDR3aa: ASSSAINYGYT
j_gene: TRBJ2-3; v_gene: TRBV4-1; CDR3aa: ASSQVYTDTQY
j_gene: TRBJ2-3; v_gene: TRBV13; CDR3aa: ASRGEQDEGGSDTQY
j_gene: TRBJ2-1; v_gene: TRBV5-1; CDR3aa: ASSFRTVRSSYNEQF
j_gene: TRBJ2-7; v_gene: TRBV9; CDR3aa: ASSPGHEQY
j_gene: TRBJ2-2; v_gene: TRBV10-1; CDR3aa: ASSGPSGRVGELF
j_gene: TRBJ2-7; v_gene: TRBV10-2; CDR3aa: ASSGGEQY
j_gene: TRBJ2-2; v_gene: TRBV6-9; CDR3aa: ASSHRGLTGELF
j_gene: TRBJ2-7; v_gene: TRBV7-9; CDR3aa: ASSPAGQPYEQY
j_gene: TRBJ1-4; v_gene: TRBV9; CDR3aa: ASSVQDSATNEKLF